Listed here is a single T cell receptor (beta chain). What it binds is unknown. Sequenced by immunoSEQ multiplex PCR; TCRdb stores in-frame clones only, minus some. The data show some 20,000 clones, around 69% seen once. This sample is part of a study of PD-1 blockade in classical Hodgkin lymphoma. Study details: Once every 2 weeks, patients received intravenous nivolumab at 3 mg/kg.

CDR1 and CDR2 (germline): SGDLS, YYNGEE. The CDR3 has 15 residues. V lost 4 bases to trimming and J lost 3 bases, with 17 bases between them. Study outcomes and limitations: CD4+ TCR diversity climbed significantly by C4D1, unlike CD8+ TCR diversity. Reported baseline diversity: healthy donors highest, relapsed/refractory patients lowest. The diversity seen at baseline in complete responders resembled that of newly diagnosed patients.

Relapse was seen in all patients after autologous stem cell transplantation, and brentuximab vedotin exposure was variable. The chain joins TRBV9 to TRBJ2-7, with TRBD2 as a possible D gene (5 bases). This specimen consisted of peripheral blood mononuclear cells (PBMCs), obtained at baseline. This receptor was identified in a human donor with classical Hodgkin lymphoma. The CDR3 bases are TGTGCCAGCAGCCCCCAGGTGGAGGCCGACTACGAGCAGTACTTC. It translates to CASSPQVEADYEQYF.